The count of the clone carrying this T cell receptor (beta chain) is one. Its antigen is currently unknown. The data were taken from a study of graft-versus-host responses after intestinal transplantation. For the study at large: Multivisceral, liver-intestinal, or isolated intestinal grafts went to recipients. Anti-thymocyte globulin induction was given to all recipients, followed by tacrolimus and steroids for roughly 3 years.

The V segment lost 0 bases and the J segment 6 bases; nucleotides outside the gene matches: 5. CDR1 is SGHRS and CDR2 is YFSETQ in the germline V gene. The CDR3 is 15 amino acids. The table came from immunoSEQ multiplex PCR; TCRdb's copy has only in-frame clones and leaves some out. The top ten hold roughly 0.24% of the sample, which has more than 90,000 clones, over 85% seen once. Findings and limits, study-wide: GvH clones occurred in recipient marrow; some first appeared in ileum or blood.

The source material was unstimulated CD4+ T cells sorted from spleen or lymph node cells, sampled before transplant. The clonotype was recovered from a human donor who was the organ donor for an intestinal transplant. The chain has TRBV5-1 and TRBJ2-7; TRBD1 matches at 11 bases. The CDR3 nucleotides are TGCGCCAGCAGCTTGGAGGTGGGACAGGGGGGCGAGCAGTACTTC. This gives the protein CASSLEVGQGGEQYF. The full variable domain, in which reference TRBV5-1 and TRBJ2-7 provide the parts outside the CDR3, is KAGVTQTPRYLIKTRGQQVTLSCSPISGHRSVSWYQQTPGQGLQFLFEYFSETQRNKGNFPGRFSGRQFSNSRSEMNVSTLELGDSALYLCASSLEVGQGGEQYFGPGTRLTVT.